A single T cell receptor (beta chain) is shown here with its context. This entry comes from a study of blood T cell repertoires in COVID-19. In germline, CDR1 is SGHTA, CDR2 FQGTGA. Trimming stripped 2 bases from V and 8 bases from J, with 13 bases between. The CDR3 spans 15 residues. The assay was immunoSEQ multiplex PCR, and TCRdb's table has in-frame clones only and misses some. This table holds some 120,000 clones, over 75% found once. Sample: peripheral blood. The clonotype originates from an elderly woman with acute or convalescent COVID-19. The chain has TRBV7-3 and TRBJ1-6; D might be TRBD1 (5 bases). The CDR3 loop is CASSLGQGGDSPLHF. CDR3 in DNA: TGTGCCAGCAGCTTAGGGCAGGGAGGGGATTCACCCCTCCACTTT.